This T cell receptor (beta chain) was found in a study of immune cell composition in non-small cell lung cancer. Trimming pared 8 bases from V and 3 bases from J, leaving 18 bases between. The CDR3 spans 14 residues. Frozen unsorted single-cell suspensions supplied the genomic DNA. Here immunoSEQ multiplex PCR was the method, and the copy in TCRdb shows in-frame clones only, minus some. The sample shows about 11,000 clones, roughly 60% of them seen only once. Study observations and caveats: Top 10 clone scores and clonality were higher in squamous than adenocarcinoma.

Comment on this clone: What it binds is not known.

Sequenced sample: lung tumor tissue. The origin of this receptor is a human donor with non-small cell lung cancer. This chain uses TRBV5-3 with TRBJ2-7, with D perhaps TRBD2 (6 bases). TRBV5-3 is flagged as an ORF with uncertain function. CDR3 nucleotide sequence: TGTGCCAGCAGCCTAGTTGGGGGAGGCTACGAGCAGTACTTC. It yields the protein CASSLVGGGYEQYF.